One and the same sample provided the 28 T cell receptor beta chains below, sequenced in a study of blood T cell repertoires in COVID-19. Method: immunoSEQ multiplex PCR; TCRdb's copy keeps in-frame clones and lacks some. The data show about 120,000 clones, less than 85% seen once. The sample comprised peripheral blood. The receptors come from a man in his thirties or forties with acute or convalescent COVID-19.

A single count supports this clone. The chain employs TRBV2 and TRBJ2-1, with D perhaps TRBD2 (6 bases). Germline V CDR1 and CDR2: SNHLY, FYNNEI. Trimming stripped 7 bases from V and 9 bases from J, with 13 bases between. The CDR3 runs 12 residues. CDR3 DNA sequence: TGTGCCAGCAACGCCCTAGCGAGTGAGCAGTTCTTC. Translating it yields CASNALASEQFF.

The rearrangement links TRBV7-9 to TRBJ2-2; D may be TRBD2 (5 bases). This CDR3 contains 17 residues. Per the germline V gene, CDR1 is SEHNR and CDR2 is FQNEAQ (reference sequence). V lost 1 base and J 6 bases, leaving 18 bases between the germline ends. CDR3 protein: CASSLGGWRLPAGELFF. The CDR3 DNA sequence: TGTGCCAGCAGCTTAGGTGGGTGGCGACTACCGGCCGGGGAGCTGTTTTTT.

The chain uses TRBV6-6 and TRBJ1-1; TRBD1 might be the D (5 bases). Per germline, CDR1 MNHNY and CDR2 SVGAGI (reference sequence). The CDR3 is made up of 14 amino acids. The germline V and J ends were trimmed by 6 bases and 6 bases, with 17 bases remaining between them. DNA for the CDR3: TGTGCCAGCAGCCGTTCAGGGATGATCGCTGAAGCTTTCTTT. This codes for CASSRSGMIAEAFF.

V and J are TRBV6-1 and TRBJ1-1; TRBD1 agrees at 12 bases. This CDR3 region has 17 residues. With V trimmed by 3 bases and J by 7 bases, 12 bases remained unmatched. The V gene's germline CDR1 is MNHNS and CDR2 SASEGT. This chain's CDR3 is CASSDPGQGAGRGEAFF. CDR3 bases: TGTGCCAGCAGTGATCCGGGACAGGGGGCAGGGCGGGGTGAAGCTTTCTTT.

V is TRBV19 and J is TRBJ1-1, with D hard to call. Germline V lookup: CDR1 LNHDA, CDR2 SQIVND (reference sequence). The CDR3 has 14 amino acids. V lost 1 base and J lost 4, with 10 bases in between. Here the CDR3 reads CASSIVREGTEAFF. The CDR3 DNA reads TGTGCCAGTAGTATAGTGCGAGAGGGCACTGAAGCTTTCTTT.

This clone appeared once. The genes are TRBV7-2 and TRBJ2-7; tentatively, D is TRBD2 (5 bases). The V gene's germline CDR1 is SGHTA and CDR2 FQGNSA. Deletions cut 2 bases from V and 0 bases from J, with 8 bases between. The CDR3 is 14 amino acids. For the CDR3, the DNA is TGTGCCAGCAGCTTAACGGGGAGCTCCTACGAGCAGTACTTC. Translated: CASSLTGSSYEQYF.

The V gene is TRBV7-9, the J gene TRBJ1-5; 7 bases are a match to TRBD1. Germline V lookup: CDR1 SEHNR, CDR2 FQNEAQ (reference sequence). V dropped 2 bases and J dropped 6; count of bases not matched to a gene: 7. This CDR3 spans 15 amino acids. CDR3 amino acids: CASSLTTGWAQPQHF. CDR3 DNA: TGTGCCAGCAGCTTAACGACAGGGTGGGCTCAGCCCCAGCATTTT. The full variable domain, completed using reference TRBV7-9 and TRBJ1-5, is DTGVSQNPRHKITKRGQNVTFRCDPISEHNRLYWYRQTLGQGPEFLTYFQNEAQLEKSRLLSDRFSAERPKGSFSTLEIQRTEQGDSAMYLCASSLTTGWAQPQHFGDGTRLSIL.

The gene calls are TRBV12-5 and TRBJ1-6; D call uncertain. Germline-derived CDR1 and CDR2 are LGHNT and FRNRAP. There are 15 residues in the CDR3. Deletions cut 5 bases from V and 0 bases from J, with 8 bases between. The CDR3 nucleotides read TGTGCTAGTGGTGAAGGGAGCTCCTATAATTCACCCCTCCACTTT. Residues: CASGEGSSYNSPLHF. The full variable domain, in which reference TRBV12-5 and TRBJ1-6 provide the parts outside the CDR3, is DARVTQTPRHKVTEMGQEVTMRCQPILGHNTVFWYRQTMMQGLELLAYFRNRAPLDDSGMPKDRFSAEMPDATLATLKIQPSEPRDSAVYFCASGEGSSYNSPLHFGNGTRLTVT.

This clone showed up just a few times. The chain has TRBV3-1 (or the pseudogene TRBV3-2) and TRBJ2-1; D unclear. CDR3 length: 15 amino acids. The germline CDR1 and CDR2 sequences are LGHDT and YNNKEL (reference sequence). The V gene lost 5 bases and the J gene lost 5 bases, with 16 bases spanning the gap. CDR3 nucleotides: TGTGCCAGCAGCATAAGCACGGAGCCGAACAATGAGCAGTTCTTC. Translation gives CASSISTEPNNEQFF.

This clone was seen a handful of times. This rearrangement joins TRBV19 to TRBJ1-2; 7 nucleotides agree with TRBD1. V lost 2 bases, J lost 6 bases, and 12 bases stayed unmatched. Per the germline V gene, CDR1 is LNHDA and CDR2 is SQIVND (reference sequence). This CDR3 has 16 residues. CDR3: CASSIPSRYTGDGYTF. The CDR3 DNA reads TGTGCCAGTAGTATACCCTCTCGCTACACAGGGGATGGCTACACCTTC. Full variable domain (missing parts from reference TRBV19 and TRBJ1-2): DGGITQSPKYLFRKEGQNVTLSCEQNLNHDAMYWYRQDPGQGLRLIYYSQIVNDFQKGDIAEGYSVSREKKESFPLTVTSAQKNPTAFYLCASSIPSRYTGDGYTFGSGTRLTVV.

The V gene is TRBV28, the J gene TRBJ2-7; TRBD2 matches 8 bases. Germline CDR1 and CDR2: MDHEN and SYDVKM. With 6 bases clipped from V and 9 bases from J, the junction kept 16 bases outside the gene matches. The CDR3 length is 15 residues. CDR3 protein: CASSLGGGPGLGQYV. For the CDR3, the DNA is TGTGCCAGCAGCCTGGGCGGGGGGCCGGGGCTAGGGCAGTACGTC.

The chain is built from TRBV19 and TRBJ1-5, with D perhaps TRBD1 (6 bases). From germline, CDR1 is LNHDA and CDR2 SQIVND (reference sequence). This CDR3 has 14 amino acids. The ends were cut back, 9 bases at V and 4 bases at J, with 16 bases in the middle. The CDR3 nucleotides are TGTGCCAGCTCTCTAGGGGGTTGGAATCAGCCCCAGCATTTT. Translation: CASSLGGWNQPQHF.

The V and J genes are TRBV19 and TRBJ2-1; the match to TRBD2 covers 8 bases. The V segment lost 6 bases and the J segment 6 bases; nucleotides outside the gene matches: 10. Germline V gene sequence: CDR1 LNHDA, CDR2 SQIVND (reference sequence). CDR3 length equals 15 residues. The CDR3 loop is CASSQSGRGFNEQFF. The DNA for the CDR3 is TGTGCCAGTAGCCAAAGCGGGAGAGGGTTCAATGAGCAGTTCTTC.

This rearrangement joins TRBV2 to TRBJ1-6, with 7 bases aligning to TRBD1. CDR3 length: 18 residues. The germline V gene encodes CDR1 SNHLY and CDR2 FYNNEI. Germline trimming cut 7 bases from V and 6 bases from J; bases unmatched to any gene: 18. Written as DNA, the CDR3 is TGTGCCAGCATCTTCCCCGGCAGGGACAGCGGAATTAATTCACCCCTCCACTTT. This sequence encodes CASIFPGRDSGINSPLHF.

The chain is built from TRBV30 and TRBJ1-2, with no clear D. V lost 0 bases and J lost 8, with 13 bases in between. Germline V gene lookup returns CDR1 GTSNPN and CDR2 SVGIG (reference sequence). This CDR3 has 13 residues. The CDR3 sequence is CAWSVRQALGYTF. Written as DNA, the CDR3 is TGTGCCTGGAGTGTAAGGCAGGCCCTGGGCTACACCTTC.

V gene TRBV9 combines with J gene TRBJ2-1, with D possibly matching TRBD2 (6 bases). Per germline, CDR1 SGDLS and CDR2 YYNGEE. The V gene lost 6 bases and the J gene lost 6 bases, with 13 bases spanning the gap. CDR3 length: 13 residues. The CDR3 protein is CASNSGTPNEQFF. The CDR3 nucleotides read TGTGCCAGCAACTCCGGGACTCCCAATGAGCAGTTCTTC.

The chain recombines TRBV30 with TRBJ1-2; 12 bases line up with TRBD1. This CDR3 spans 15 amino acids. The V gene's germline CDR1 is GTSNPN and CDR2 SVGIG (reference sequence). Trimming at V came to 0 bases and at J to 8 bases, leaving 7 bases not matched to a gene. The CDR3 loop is CAWSVLGQGAGGYTF. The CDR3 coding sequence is TGTGCCTGGAGTGTTTTGGGACAGGGGGCCGGGGGCTACACCTTC. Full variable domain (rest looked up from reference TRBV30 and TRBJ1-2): SQTIHQWPATLVQPVGSPLSLECTVEGTSNPNLYWYRQAAGRGLQLLFYSVGIGQISSEVPQNLSASRPQDRQFILSSKKLLLSDSGFYLCAWSVLGQGAGGYTFGSGTRLTVV.

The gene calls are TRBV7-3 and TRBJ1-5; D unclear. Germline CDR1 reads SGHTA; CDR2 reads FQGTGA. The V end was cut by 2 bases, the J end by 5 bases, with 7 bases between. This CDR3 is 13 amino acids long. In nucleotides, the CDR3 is TGTGCCAGCAGCTTATCTGTAGATCAGCCCCAGCATTTT. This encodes CASSLSVDQPQHF.

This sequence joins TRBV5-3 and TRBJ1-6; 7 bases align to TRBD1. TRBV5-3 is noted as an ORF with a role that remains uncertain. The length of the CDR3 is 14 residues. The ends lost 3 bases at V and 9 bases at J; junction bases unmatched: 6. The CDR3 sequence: CARSSGTVRSPLHF. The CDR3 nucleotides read TGTGCCAGAAGCTCCGGGACAGTTCGTTCACCCCTCCACTTT.

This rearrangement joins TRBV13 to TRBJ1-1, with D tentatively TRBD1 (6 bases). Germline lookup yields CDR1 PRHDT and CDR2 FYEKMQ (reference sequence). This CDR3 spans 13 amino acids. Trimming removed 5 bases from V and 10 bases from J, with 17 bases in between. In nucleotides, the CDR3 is TGTGCCAGCAGCCCGAGGGAGGGGGTGTTAGCTTTCTTT. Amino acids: CASSPREGVLAFF.

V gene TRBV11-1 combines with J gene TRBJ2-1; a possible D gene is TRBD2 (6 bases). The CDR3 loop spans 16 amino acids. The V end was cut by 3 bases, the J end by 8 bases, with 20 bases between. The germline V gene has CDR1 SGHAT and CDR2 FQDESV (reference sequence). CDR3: CASSLVGGRDSDEQFF. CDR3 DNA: TGTGCCAGCAGCTTGGTGGGAGGAAGGGACTCGGATGAGCAGTTCTTC.

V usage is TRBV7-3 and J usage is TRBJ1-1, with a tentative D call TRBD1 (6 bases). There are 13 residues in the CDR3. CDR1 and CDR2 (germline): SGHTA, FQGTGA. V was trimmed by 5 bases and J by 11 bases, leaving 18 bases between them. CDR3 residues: CASSPGGAGMAFF. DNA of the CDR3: TGTGCCAGCAGCCCCGGGGGGGCGGGTATGGCTTTCTTT. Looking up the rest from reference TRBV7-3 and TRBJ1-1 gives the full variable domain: GAGVSQTPSNKVTEKGKYVELRCDPISGHTALYWYRQSLGQGPEFLIYFQGTGAADDSGLPNDRFFAVRPEGSVSTLKIQRTERGDSAVYLCASSPGGAGMAFFGQGTRLTVV.

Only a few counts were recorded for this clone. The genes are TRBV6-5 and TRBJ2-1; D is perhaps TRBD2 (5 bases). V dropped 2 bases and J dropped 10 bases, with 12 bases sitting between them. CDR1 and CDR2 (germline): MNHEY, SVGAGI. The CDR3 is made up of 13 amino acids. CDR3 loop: CASSYEGSTEQFF. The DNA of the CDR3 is TGTGCCAGCAGTTACGAGGGCTCCACCGAGCAGTTCTTC.

CDR3 loop: CATSRRVPGGLRGYTF. CDR3 sequence (DNA): TGTGCCACCAGCAGAAGGGTCCCCGGTGGACTGAGAGGCTACACCTTC. The chain links TRBV15 to TRBJ1-2; D is unclear. The CDR3 extends over 16 amino acids. Germline V gene lookup returns CDR1 LNHNV and CDR2 YYDKDF (reference sequence). Trimming cost V 2 bases and J 8 bases, with 21 bases left between them.

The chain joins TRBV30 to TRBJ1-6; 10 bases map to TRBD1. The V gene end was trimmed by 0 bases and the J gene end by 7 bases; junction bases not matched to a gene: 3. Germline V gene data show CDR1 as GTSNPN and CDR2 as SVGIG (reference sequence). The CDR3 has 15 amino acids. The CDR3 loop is CAWSVRTGGNSPLHF. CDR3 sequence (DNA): TGTGCCTGGAGTGTACGGACAGGGGGGAATTCACCCCTCCACTTT.

CDR3 region: CASSEVDWSSYNEQFF. The CDR3 DNA sequence: TGTGCCAGCAGTGAAGTGGACTGGAGCTCCTACAATGAGCAGTTCTTC. The rearrangement joins TRBV6-1 to TRBJ2-1; a weak D match, TRBD2 (5 bases). CDR3 size: 16 residues. The germline V and J ends were trimmed by 1 base and 0 bases, with 10 bases remaining between them. Germline V gives CDR1 MNHNS, CDR2 SASEGT.

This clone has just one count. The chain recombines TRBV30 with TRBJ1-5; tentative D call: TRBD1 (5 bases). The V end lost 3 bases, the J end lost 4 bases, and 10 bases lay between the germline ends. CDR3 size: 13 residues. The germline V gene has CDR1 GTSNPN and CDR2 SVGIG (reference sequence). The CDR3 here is CAWSRQSNQPQHF. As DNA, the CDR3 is TGTGCCTGGAGCCGACAGTCTAATCAGCCCCAGCATTTT.

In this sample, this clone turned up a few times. CDR3 protein: CASSDPGQTSSYEQYV. The CDR3 region has the DNA TGTGCCAGCAGTGATCCGGGACAGACGAGCTCCTACGAGCAGTACGTC. V gene TRBV2 combines with J gene TRBJ2-7, with 7 positions matching TRBD1. V trimming: 3 bases; J trimming: 0 bases; junction bases outside the gene matches: 8. The length of the CDR3 is 16 residues. The germline CDR1 and CDR2 sequences are SNHLY and FYNNEI.